The sample holds a few counts of the clone carrying this T cell receptor (beta chain). This record belongs to a study of CD8 T cells in ankylosing spondylitis. TCRdb reprocessed the 5' RACE reads with MiXCR, giving one entry per CDR3 protein. The table records about 280,000 distinct CDR3 sequences, around 20% of them present only once. The CDR3 has 16 amino acids. With 2 bases clipped from V and 2 bases from J, the junction kept 4 bases outside the gene matches. Germline V gene lookup returns CDR1 SGDLS and CDR2 YYNGEE. The chain couples TRBV9 to TRBJ2-1; 10 nucleotides line up with TRBD1. Specimen: blood, either unsorted or a sorted T cell fraction (not recorded which). This clonotype was obtained from a male donor with ankylosing spondylitis or in good health (not recorded which). The CDR3 reads CASSVTTGGPYNEQFF. The CDR3 DNA follows: TGTGCCAGCAGCGTGACGACAGGGGGCCCCTACAATGAGCAGTTCTTC.